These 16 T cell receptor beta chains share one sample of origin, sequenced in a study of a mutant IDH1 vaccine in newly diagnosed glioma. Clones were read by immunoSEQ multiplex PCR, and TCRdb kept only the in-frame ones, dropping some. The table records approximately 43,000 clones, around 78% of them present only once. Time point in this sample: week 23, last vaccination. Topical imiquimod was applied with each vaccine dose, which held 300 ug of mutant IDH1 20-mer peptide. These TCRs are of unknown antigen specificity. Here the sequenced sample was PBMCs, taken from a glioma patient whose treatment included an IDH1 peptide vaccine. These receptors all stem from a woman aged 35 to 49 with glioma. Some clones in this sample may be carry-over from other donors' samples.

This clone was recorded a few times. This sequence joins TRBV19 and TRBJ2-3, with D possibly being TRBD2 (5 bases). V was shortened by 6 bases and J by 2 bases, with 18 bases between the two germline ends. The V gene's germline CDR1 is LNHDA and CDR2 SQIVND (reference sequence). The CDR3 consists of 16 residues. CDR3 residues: CASSLRRPTHTDTQYF. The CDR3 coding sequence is TGTGCCAGTAGCCTGAGGAGGCCTACCCACACAGATACGCAGTATTTT.

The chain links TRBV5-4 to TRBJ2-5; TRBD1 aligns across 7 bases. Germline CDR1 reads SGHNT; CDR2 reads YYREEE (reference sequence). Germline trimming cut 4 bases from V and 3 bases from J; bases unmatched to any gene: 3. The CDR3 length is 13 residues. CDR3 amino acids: CASSPDREETQYF. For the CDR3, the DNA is TGTGCCAGCAGCCCAGACAGGGAAGAGACCCAGTACTTC.

Here the CDR3 DNA reads TGTGCTAGTGGTTTGGGGCTAGCTGGCGCCGGGGAGCTGTTTTTT. Its protein is CASGLGLAGAGELFF. The chain employs TRBV12-5 and TRBJ2-2, with D possibly matching TRBD2 (5 bases). This CDR3 is 15 amino acids long. Trimming shortened V by 1 base and J by 6 bases, and 12 bases separated the two germline ends. The germline gives CDR1 LGHNT, CDR2 FRNRAP.

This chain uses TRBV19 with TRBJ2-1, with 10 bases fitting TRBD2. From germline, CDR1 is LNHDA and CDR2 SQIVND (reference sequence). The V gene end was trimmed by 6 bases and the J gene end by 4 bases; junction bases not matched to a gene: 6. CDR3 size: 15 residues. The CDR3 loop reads CASSISGGIYNEQFF. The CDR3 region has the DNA TGTGCCAGTAGCATTAGCGGGGGGATTTACAATGAGCAGTTCTTC.

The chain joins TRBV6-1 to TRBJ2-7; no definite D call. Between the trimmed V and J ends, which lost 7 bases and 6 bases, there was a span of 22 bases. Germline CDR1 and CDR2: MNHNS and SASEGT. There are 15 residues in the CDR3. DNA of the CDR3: TGTGCCAGCAAGACGACGAGAAATCTCGTCCGCGAGCAGTACTTC. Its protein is CASKTTRNLVREQYF.

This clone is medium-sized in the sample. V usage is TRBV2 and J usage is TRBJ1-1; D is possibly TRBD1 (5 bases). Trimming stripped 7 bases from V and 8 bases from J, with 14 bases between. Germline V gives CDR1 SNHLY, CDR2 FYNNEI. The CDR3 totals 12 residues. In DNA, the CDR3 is TGTGCCAGCAAGGAAGGTGGGGCCGAAGCTTTCTTT. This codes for CASKEGGAEAFF.

In DNA form, the CDR3 reads TGCGCCAGCAGCACCGGACTAGCGGGAGCCGAGACCCAGTACTTC. Translation gives CASSTGLAGAETQYF. The V gene is TRBV5-1, the J gene TRBJ2-5; 13 bases are shared with TRBD2. With V trimmed by 4 bases and J by 5 bases, 5 bases remained unmatched. Germline V gene sequence: CDR1 SGHRS, CDR2 YFSETQ. This CDR3 is built from 15 residues. The whole variable domain, remainder taken from reference TRBV5-1 and TRBJ2-5, is KAGVTQTPRYLIKTRGQQVTLSCSPISGHRSVSWYQQTPGQGLQFLFEYFSETQRNKGNFPGRFSGRQFSNSRSEMNVSTLELGDSALYLCASSTGLAGAETQYFGPGTRLLVL.

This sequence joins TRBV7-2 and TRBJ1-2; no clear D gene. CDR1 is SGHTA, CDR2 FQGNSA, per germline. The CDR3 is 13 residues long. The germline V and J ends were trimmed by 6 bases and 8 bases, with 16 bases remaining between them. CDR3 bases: TGTGCCAGCAGTCAAACCACCTATGGAGGCTACACCTTC. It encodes CASSQTTYGGYTF.

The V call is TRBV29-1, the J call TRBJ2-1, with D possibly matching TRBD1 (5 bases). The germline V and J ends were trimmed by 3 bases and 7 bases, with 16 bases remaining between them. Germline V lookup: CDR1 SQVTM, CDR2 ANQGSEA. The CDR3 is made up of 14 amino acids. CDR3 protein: CSVEQGSFGNEQFF. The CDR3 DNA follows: TGCAGCGTTGAGCAGGGTTCTTTTGGGAATGAGCAGTTCTTC.

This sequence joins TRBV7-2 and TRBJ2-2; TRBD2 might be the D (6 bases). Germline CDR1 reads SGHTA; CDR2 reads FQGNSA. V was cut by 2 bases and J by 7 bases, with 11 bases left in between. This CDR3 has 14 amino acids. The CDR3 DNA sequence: TGTGCCAGCAGCTTAACGGGAGAGGTCGGGGAGCTGTTTTTT. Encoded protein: CASSLTGEVGELFF. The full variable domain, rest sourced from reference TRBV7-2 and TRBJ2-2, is GAGVSQSPSNKVTEKGKDVELRCDPISGHTALYWYRQSLGQGLEFLIYFQGNSAPDKSGLPSDRFSAERTGGSVSTLTIQRTQQEDSAVYLCASSLTGEVGELFFGEGSRLTVL.

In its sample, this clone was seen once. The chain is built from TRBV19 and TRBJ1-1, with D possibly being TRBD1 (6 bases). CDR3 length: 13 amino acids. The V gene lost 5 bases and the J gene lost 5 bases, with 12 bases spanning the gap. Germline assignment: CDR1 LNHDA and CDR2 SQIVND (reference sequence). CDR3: CASSSKGGTEAFF. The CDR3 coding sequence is TGTGCCAGTAGTTCAAAAGGGGGGACTGAAGCTTTCTTT.

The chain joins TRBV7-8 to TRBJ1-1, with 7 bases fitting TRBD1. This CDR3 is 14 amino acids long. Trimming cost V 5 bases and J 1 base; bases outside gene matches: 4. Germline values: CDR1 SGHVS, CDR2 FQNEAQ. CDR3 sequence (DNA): TGTGCCAGCAGCCGGGACAGAAAGAACACTGAAGCTTTCTTT. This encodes CASSRDRKNTEAFF.

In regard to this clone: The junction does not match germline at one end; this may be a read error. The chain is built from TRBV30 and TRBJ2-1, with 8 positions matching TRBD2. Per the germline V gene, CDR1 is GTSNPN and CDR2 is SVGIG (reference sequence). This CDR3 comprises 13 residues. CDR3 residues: CDWIGGVSYEQFF. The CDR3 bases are TGTGACTGGATCGGGGGGGTGTCGTATGAGCAGTTCTTC.

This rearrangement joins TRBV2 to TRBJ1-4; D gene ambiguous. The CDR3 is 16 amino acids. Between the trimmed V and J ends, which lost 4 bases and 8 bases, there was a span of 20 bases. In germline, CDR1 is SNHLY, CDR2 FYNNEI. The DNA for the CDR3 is TGTGCCAGCAGTGCCTTCAGATTCACCCGGGAGGAAAAACTGTTTTTT. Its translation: CASSAFRFTREEKLFF.

DNA for the CDR3: TGCGCCAGCAGCCAAGCCTTAACGGGCGCAGGGGGAGACTACGAGCAGTACTTC. Translated: CASSQALTGAGGDYEQYF. This chain joins TRBV4-3 and TRBJ2-7; 7 bases are shared with TRBD1. The CDR3 extends over 18 amino acids. Germline-derived CDR1 and CDR2 are LGHNA and YSLEER. V lost 1 base, J lost 3 bases, and 15 bases stayed unmatched.

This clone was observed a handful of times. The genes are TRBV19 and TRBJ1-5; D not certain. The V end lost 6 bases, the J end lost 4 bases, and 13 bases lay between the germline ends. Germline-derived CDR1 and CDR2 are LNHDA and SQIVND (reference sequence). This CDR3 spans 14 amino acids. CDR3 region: CASSVDLGNQPQHF. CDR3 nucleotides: TGTGCCAGTAGCGTCGACTTAGGAAATCAGCCCCAGCATTTT.